The TCR beta chain described here comes from a study of blood T cell repertoires in COVID-19. Study in general: Sites across the United States, Italy and Spain contributed samples from acute and convalescent COVID-19.

This CDR3 is built from 16 residues. Germline-derived CDR1 and CDR2 are MNHNS and SASEGT. Trimming removed 1 base from V and 2 bases from J; junction bases left unmatched: 5. Produced via immunoSEQ multiplex PCR; TCRdb's table is partial and in-frame only. The sample lists 200,000 or so clones, about 88% occurring once. This TCR came from a woman aged 40 to 55 who had recovered from COVID-19. The sample taken for sequencing was peripheral blood. The rearrangement uses TRBV6-1 and TRBJ2-7, with TRBD1 identical over 10 bases. The CDR3 loop reads CASSEVAGTGAYEQYF. CDR3 bases: TGTGCCAGCAGTGAAGTGGCCGGGACAGGGGCCTACGAGCAGTACTTC.